This T cell receptor beta chain was observed in a study of blood T cell repertoires in COVID-19. Turning to the study itself: COVID-19 samples from acute and convalescent phases originated in the United States, Italy and Spain. From T cells, B-cell-depleted T cells, or PBMCs came the material, which was cDNA or gDNA.

CDR3 size: 13 residues. V lost 1 base and J lost 4, with 7 bases in between. Germline CDR1 LGHNA, CDR2 YNFKEQ. Here immunoSEQ multiplex PCR was the method, and the copy in TCRdb shows in-frame clones only, minus some. The data hold about 140,000 clones, with roughly nine tenths observed a single time. The sequence came from an older woman with active COVID-19. Sequenced input: peripheral blood. The J gene is TRBJ1-1, the V gene TRBV4-2; D unresolved. CDR3 sequence: CASSQGQFTEAFF. The CDR3 DNA follows: TGTGCCAGCAGCCAAGGGCAATTCACTGAAGCTTTCTTT.